The 27 T cell receptor beta chains below were found in one sample sequenced in a study of human T cells and chemical hapten exposure. Specified time point: pre-sensitization, week 0. Treatment of the sample: therapeutic diphenylcyclopropenone sensitization with weekly scalp DPC. TCRdb re-called the RACE reads with MiXCR, one entry per CDR3 protein. The sample includes a few hundred thousand distinct CDR3 sequences, roughly 6% seen only once; the top ten take less than 9%. The sequences come from whole blood, collected in connection with sensitization to the hapten diphenylcyclopropenone (DPC). These TCRs come from a woman under 30 with alopecia areata. Some clones in this sample may be carry-over from other donors' samples.

This clonotype has a handful of counts. The rearrangement links TRBV6-5 to TRBJ1-2; unclear D gene. The CDR3 has 13 amino acids. The germline V gene encodes CDR1 MNHEY and CDR2 SVGAGI. Trimming shortened V by 7 bases and J by 4 bases, and 13 bases separated the two germline ends. CDR3 region: CASNSNGVYGYTF. In nucleotides, the CDR3 is TGTGCCAGCAACAGCAACGGTGTCTATGGCTACACCTTC.

This clonotype was recorded many times. V is TRBV7-6 and J is TRBJ1-3; 8 bases fit TRBD1. There are 16 residues in the CDR3. Germline lookup yields CDR1 SGHVS and CDR2 FNYEAQ. V lost 5 bases to trimming and J lost 2 bases; unmatched junction nucleotides: 8. CDR3 in amino acids: CASSTGQGLTGNTIYF. The CDR3 DNA follows: TGTGCCAGCAGCACTGGACAGGGATTAACTGGAAACACCATATATTTT.

The chain recombines TRBV6-2 or TRBV6-3 with TRBJ1-4, with a possible D match to TRBD1 (5 bases). Germline CDR1 MNHEY, CDR2 SVGEGT. The V end was cut by 7 bases, the J end by 8 bases, with 14 bases between. This CDR3 spans 13 amino acids. For the CDR3, the DNA is TGTGCCAGCACTAGTTTTTGGGGCGAAAAACTGTTTTTT. Translating gives CASTSFWGEKLFF.

There are a few counts of this clonotype. V gene TRBV7-9 combines with J gene TRBJ2-3; D call uncertain. V was shortened by 5 bases and J by 2 bases, with 11 bases between the two germline ends. Germline loops: CDR1 SEHNR, CDR2 FQNEAQ (reference sequence). The CDR3 sequence is 14 residues long. The CDR3 reads CASSPRYNTDTQYF. The CDR3 region has the DNA TGTGCCAGCAGCCCCCGCTATAACACAGATACGCAGTATTTT.

The gene calls are TRBV25-1 and TRBJ2-1; 9 bases fit TRBD1. Germline CDR1 MGHDK, CDR2 SYGVNS. There are 15 residues in the CDR3. V shed 4 bases, J shed 8 bases, and the junction held 9 bases outside the gene matches. This CDR3 reads CASSALQGAGDEQFF. DNA of the CDR3: TGTGCCAGCAGTGCACTACAGGGGGCGGGGGATGAGCAGTTCTTC.

This clonotype has ten or more counts. The chain has TRBV29-1 and TRBJ2-2; maybe TRBD1 (5 bases). The CDR3 totals 15 residues. V was cut by 4 bases and J by 6 bases, with 18 bases left in between. Germline CDR1 is SQVTM and CDR2 is ANQGSEA. CDR3 sequence reads: CSVVAQGVSAGELFF. The CDR3 DNA sequence: TGCAGCGTTGTTGCCCAGGGTGTCAGCGCCGGGGAGCTGTTTTTT.

In its sample, this clonotype was seen a few times. The chain employs TRBV6-6 and TRBJ1-1, with D unresolved. This CDR3 region has 15 residues. The V and J ends lost 7 bases and 0 bases respectively, with 15 bases between them. CDR1 MNHNY and CDR2 SVGAGI come from the germline V gene (reference sequence). As DNA, the CDR3 is TGTGCCAGCACGAACAAGGCCCACATGAACACTGAAGCTTTCTTT. Amino acid sequence: CASTNKAHMNTEAFF.

This rearrangement joins TRBV19 to TRBJ2-7, with TRBD1 identical over 9 bases. The CDR3 has 16 residues. Germline lookup yields CDR1 LNHDA and CDR2 SQIVND (reference sequence). The V and J ends lost 6 bases and 2 bases, in that order; junction bases with no gene match: 11. The DNA of the CDR3 is TGTGCCAGTAGCCAAACATCCGGGACAGGGACCTACGAGCAGTACTTC. Protein: CASSQTSGTGTYEQYF.

As for this clonotype: At one of its ends the junction is not consistent with the germline gene, which may arise from a read error. The chain couples TRBV5-1 to TRBJ2-3, with D tentatively TRBD1 or TRBD2 (5 bases each). The length of the CDR3 is 17 residues. CDR1 and CDR2 (germline): SGHRS, YFSETQ. CDR3 in amino acids: CASSLGRRDGFTDTQNF. CDR3 bases: TGCGCCAGCAGCTTGGGGCGTCGGGACGGATTCACAGATACGCAGAATTTT. The full variable domain, its missing parts supplied by reference TRBV5-1 and TRBJ2-3, is KAGVTQTPRYLIKTRGQQVTLSCSPISGHRSVSWYQQTPGQGLQFLFEYFSETQRNKGNFPGRFSGRQFSNSRSEMNVSTLELGDSALYLCASSLGRRDGFTDTQNFGPGTRLTVL.

This clonotype was counted many times. The chain recombines TRBV7-9 with TRBJ2-5, with a weak D call TRBD1 (5 bases). Per the germline V gene, CDR1 is SEHNR and CDR2 is FQNEAQ (reference sequence). V was trimmed by 0 bases and J by 4 bases, leaving 12 bases between them. The CDR3 has 15 amino acids. This CDR3 reads CASSLAVTAGETQYF. Written as DNA, the CDR3 is TGTGCCAGCAGCTTAGCCGTGACAGCTGGAGAGACCCAGTACTTC.

The gene calls are TRBV3-1 and TRBJ1-6; D ambiguous. V was cut by 1 base and J by 10 bases, with 11 bases left in between. From germline, CDR1 is LGHDT and CDR2 YNNKEL (reference sequence). The CDR3 is made up of 14 amino acids. CDR3 DNA: TGTGCCAGCAGCCAAGTAGTCGACGGATCACCCCTCCACTTT. Residues: CASSQVVDGSPLHF.

At least ten counts were recorded for this clonotype. The chain employs TRBV28 and TRBJ1-4; 10 nucleotides agree with TRBD1. Trimming cost V 8 bases and J 0 bases; bases outside gene matches: 3. This CDR3 contains 15 residues. Looked up from germline, CDR1 is MDHEN and CDR2 is SYDVKM. The chain's CDR3 is CASSGQGATNEKLFF. In DNA, the CDR3 is TGTGCCAGCTCTGGACAGGGGGCAACTAATGAAAAACTGTTTTTT.

V and J are TRBV20-1 and TRBJ1-5; unclear D gene. The CDR3 sequence is 13 residues long. Per the germline V gene, CDR1 is DFQATT and CDR2 is SNEGSKA (reference sequence). V lost 7 bases, J lost 4 bases, and 14 bases lay in between. CDR3 sequence (DNA): TGCAGTGGAGGAGTCCAGGCGAATCAGCCCCAGCATTTT. Amino acid sequence: CSGGVQANQPQHF.

The table lists this clonotype with many counts. The V call is TRBV12-3 or TRBV12-4, the J call TRBJ1-2; TRBD1 matches at 8 bases. J gave up 6 bases and V 3 bases, and 3 bases lay outside the gene matches. There are 13 residues in the CDR3. CDR3 region: CASSLRQGHGYTF. CDR3 in DNA: TGTGCCAGCAGTTTGCGACAGGGGCATGGCTACACCTTC.

The table lists this clonotype with a few counts. Sequence at one end of the junction differs from germline and may be a read error. The CDR3 DNA sequence: TGTGCCAGCAGTTCGGGTGTCCTACCTCTCTTC. Residues: CASSSGVLPLF. V usage is TRBV12-3 or TRBV12-4 and J usage is TRBJ2-7; the D is unclear. The CDR3 runs 11 residues.

This clonotype was seen more than once but under ten times. The chain carries TRBV10-3 and TRBJ1-1; D might be TRBD1 (5 bases). CDR3 length: 11 amino acids. Germline V gene lookup returns CDR1 ENHRY and CDR2 SYGVKD. V was cut by 6 bases and J by 6 bases, with 8 bases left in between. The CDR3 loop reads CAIRDTAEAFF. CDR3 sequence (DNA): TGTGCCATCAGGGACACGGCTGAAGCTTTCTTT.

Many counts were recorded for this clonotype. Compared with germline, one end of the junction differs, possibly owing to a read error. The rearrangement joins TRBV10-3 to TRBJ1-2; a weak D match, TRBD1 (5 bases). Per germline, CDR1 ENHRY and CDR2 SYGVKD. The CDR3 totals 14 residues. For the CDR3, the DNA is TGTGCCATCAGTGAGTCGAGGGGCCAGACCGTGATCGCCTTC. As protein: CAISESRGQTVIAF.

This clonotype was detected only a few times. The chain links TRBV4-3 to TRBJ1-2, with 9 bases matching TRBD1. The CDR3 length is 16 residues. Trimming cost V 1 base and J 2 bases; bases outside gene matches: 5. Germline-derived CDR1 and CDR2 are LGHNA and YSLEER. Written as DNA, the CDR3 is TGCGCCAGCAGCCAAGCTGGGACAGGGAGGAACTATGGCTACACCTTC. Translation: CASSQAGTGRNYGYTF.

This clonotype was seen a handful of times. The CDR3 reads CASSQDVADTQYF. The CDR3 DNA is TGTGCCAGCAGCCAAGATGTCGCAGATACGCAGTATTTT. This sequence joins TRBV3-1 and TRBJ2-3; D remains ambiguous. Germline CDR1 and CDR2: LGHDT and YNNKEL (reference sequence). Trimming shortened V by 0 bases and J by 4 bases, and 5 bases separated the two germline ends. This CDR3 region has 13 residues.

This clonotype occurred a few times. The rearrangement uses TRBV5-8 and TRBJ1-1, with no clear D. Trimming left V 2 bases short and J 11 bases short, with 13 bases between. Germline V gene sequence: CDR1 SGHTS, CDR2 YDEGEE. This CDR3 spans 12 amino acids. CDR3 in DNA: TGTGCCAGCAGCTTAGGGCCCACCGCGGCTTTCTTT. It translates to CASSLGPTAAFF. Drawing the rest from reference TRBV5-8 and TRBJ1-1, the complete variable domain is EAGVTQSPTHLIKTRGQQATLRCSPISGHTSVYWYQQALGLGLQFLLWYDEGEERNRGNFPPRFSGRQFPNYSSELNVNALELEDSALYLCASSLGPTAAFFGQGTRLTVV.

This clonotype has only a few counts. V and J are TRBV2 and TRBJ2-5; D call uncertain. V was shortened by 0 bases and J by 5 bases, with 7 bases between the two germline ends. This CDR3 contains 13 residues. Germline-derived CDR1 and CDR2 are SNHLY and FYNNEI. Written as DNA, the CDR3 is TGTGCCAGCAGTGAAGCGAGAGATGAGACCCAGTACTTC. Its translation: CASSEARDETQYF.

The chain couples TRBV6-2 or TRBV6-3 to TRBJ1-2, with no clear D. Deletions cut 6 bases from V and 4 bases from J, with 9 bases between. Germline V gene sequence: CDR1 MNHEY, CDR2 SVGEGT. The CDR3 extends over 12 amino acids. The CDR3 DNA reads as TGTGCCAGCAGCATAACGTCCTATGGCTACACCTTC. Translated: CASSITSYGYTF.

This clonotype was recorded many times. The chain links TRBV7-2 to TRBJ2-1; 9 bases match TRBD2. The CDR3 covers 15 residues. J gave up 9 bases and V 1 base, and 7 bases lay outside the gene matches. Germline-derived CDR1 and CDR2 are SGHTA and FQGNSA. DNA of the CDR3: TGTGCCAGCAGCTTAGAGGTAGCGGGGGCGGGTGAGCAGTTCTTC. Its translation: CASSLEVAGAGEQFF.

The chain uses TRBV6-2 or TRBV6-3 and TRBJ2-1; D might be TRBD1 or TRBD2, each matching 5 bases. The CDR3 covers 14 residues. V was cut by 5 bases and J by 1 base, with 9 bases left in between. Germline CDR1 and CDR2: MNHEY and SVGEGT. The CDR3 bases are TGTGCCAGCAGTCCGGGGCTTTCCTACAATGAGCAGTTCTTC. It yields the protein CASSPGLSYNEQFF.

In DNA, the CDR3 is TGTGCCAGCAGCTTCAGATACCAAGAGACCCAGTACTTC. It yields the protein CASSFRYQETQYF. This chain connects TRBV7-2 to TRBJ2-5; D is uncertain. The CDR3 consists of 13 residues. The V end was cut by 3 bases, the J end by 0 bases, with 5 bases between. From germline, CDR1 is SGHTA and CDR2 FQGNSA.

This clonotype has only a few counts. This sequence joins TRBV20-1 and TRBJ1-5; D may be TRBD1 (6 bases). The CDR3 consists of 12 residues. Per germline, CDR1 DFQATT and CDR2 SNEGSKA (reference sequence). V gave up 7 bases and J gave up 5 bases, with 12 bases separating them. The CDR3 region has the DNA TGCAGTGTAATGGGGGCGGATCAGCCCCAGCATTTT. It encodes CSVMGADQPQHF.

The sample holds a few counts of this clonotype. The chain employs TRBV29-1 and TRBJ2-3; D is possibly TRBD1 (5 bases). The CDR3 extends over 14 amino acids. Germline assignment: CDR1 SQVTM and CDR2 ANQGSEA. V lost 0 bases, J lost 8 bases, and 15 bases lay in between. The CDR3 reads CSVEDQPRVGTQYF. The CDR3 DNA reads as TGCAGCGTTGAAGATCAGCCCAGGGTTGGTACGCAGTATTTT.